This is a list of T cell receptor beta chains from one sample in a study of response to subunit inactivated influenza vaccine. TCRdb fed the RT-PCR reads into MiXCR, producing one record per CDR3 protein. The sample has approximately 290,000 distinct CDR3 sequences; approximately 20% are singletons. The sample in question was PBMCs from blood, obtained about 20 months after vaccination. Receptors were obtained from a man between 50 and 70 years old who received an inactivated influenza vaccine. Both conserved end residues are trimmed from each CDR3. The order of the fields is V gene, CDR3 protein.

TRBV20-1 SARDAQAPGETQY
TRBV4-3 ASSQDRSGDRGPNEQF
TRBV18 ASSYPGTDNEQY
TRBV5-1 ASSLKPDRFSYEQY
TRBV7-2 ASSGGVLGYIQY
TRBV7-9 ASSLLQNSNEQF
TRBV9 ASSVGTTNEQF
TRBV10-2 ASVENTEAF
TRBV18 ASSPIQTRSGNTIY
TRBV4-2 ASSQVVSVNTEAF
TRBV9 ASSVGDTEAF
TRBV2 ASRRDSTLSSYEQY
TRBV2 ASSHYEQY
TRBV29-1 SVVTEGGYT
TRBV7-3 ASSLNRSYSPLH
TRBV24-1 ATSDMTGLGETQY
TRBV29-1 SVRSPDGYT
TRBV15 ATSREMNTEAF
TRBV4-3 ASSPMGTGTAGEKLF
TRBV10-3 AISESRAGRGYGYT
TRBV27 ASSLRPGNQPQH
TRBV20-1 SASEPGLDQETQY